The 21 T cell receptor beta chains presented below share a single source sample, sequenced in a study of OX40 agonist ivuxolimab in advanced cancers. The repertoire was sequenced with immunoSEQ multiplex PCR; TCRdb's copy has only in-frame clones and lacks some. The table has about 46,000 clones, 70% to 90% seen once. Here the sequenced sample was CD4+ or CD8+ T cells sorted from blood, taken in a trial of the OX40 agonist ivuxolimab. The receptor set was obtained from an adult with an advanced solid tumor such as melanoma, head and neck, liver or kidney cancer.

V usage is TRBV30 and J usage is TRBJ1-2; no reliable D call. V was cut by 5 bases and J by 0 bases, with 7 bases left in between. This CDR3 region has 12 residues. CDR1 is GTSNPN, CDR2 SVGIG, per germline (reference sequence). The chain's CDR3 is CAWAVTNYGYTF. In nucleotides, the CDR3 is TGTGCCTGGGCAGTGACTAACTATGGCTACACCTTC.

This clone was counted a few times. The CDR3 DNA reads TGCGCCAGCAGCCAAGTTCTCAATAGCAATCAGCCCCAGCATTTT. This translates into CASSQVLNSNQPQHF. The V call is TRBV4-1, the J call TRBJ1-5; D unresolved. The CDR3 loop spans 15 amino acids. CDR1 and CDR2 from the germline V gene are MGHRA and YSYEKL. The ends were cut back, 1 base at V and 0 bases at J, with 7 bases in the middle.

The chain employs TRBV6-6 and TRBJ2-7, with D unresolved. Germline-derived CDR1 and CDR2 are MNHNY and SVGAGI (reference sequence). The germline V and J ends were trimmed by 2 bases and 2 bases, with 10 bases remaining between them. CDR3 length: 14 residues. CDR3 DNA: TGTGCCAGCAGTTACGAGTCTCAACCCTACGAGCAGTACTTC. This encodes CASSYESQPYEQYF.

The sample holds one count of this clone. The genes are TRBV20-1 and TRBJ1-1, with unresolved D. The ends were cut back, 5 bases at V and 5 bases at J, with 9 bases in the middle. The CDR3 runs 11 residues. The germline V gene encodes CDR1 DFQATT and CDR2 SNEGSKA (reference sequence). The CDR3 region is CSASTGTEAFF. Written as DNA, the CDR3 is TGCAGTGCTTCGACGGGTACTGAAGCTTTCTTT.

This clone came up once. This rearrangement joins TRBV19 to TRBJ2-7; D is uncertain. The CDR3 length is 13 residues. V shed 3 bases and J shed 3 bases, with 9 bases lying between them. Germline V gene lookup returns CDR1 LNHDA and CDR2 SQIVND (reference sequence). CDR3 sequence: CASSISEFYEQYF. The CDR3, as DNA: TGTGCCAGTAGTATTTCGGAGTTCTACGAGCAGTACTTC. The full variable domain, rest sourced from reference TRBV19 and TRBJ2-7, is DGGITQSPKYLFRKEGQNVTLSCEQNLNHDAMYWYRQDPGQGLRLIYYSQIVNDFQKGDIAEGYSVSREKKESFPLTVTSAQKNPTAFYLCASSISEFYEQYFGPGTRLTVT.

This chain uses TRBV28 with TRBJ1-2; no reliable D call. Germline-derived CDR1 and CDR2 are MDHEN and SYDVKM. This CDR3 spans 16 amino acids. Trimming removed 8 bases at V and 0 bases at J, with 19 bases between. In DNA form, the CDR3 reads TGTGCCAGCTCTCTCAACGCGGCCAGTTCTAACTATGGCTACACCTTC. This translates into CASSLNAASSNYGYTF.

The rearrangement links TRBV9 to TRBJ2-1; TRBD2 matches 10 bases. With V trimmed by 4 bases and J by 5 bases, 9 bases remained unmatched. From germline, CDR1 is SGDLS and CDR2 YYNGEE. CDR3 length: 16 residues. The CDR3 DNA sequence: TGTGCCAGCAGCCAAGAATCTGGACTAGCGGACAATGAGCAGTTCTTC. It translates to CASSQESGLADNEQFF.

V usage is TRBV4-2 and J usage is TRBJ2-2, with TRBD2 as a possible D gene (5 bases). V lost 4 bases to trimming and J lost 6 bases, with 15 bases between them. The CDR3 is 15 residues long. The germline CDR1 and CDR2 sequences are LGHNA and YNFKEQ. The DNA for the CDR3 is TGTGCCAGCAGCCCCACTAGTTTTTCAGCCGGGGAGCTGTTTTTT. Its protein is CASSPTSFSAGELFF.

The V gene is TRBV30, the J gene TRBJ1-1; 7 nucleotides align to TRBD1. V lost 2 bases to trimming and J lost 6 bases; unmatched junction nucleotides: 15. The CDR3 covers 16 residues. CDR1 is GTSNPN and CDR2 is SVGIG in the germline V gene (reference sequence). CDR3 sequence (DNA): TGTGCCTGGAGTCTTCCTCCGGGACAGATTGTCGCTGAAGCTTTCTTT. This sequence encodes CAWSLPPGQIVAEAFF. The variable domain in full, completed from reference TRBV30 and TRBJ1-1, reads SQTIHQWPATLVQPVGSPLSLECTVEGTSNPNLYWYRQAAGRGLQLLFYSVGIGQISSEVPQNLSASRPQDRQFILSSKKLLLSDSGFYLCAWSLPPGQIVAEAFFGQGTRLTVV.

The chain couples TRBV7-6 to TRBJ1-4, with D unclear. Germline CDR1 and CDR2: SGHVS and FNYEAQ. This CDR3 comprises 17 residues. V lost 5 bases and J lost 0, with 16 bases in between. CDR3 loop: CASSRVVDPATNEKLFF. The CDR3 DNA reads TGTGCCAGCAGCCGCGTAGTCGACCCAGCAACTAATGAAAAACTGTTTTTT.

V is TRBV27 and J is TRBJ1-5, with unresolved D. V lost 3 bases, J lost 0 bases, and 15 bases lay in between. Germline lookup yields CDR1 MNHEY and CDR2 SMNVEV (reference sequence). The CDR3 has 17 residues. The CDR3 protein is CASSLTGSPYSNQPQHF. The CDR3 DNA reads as TGTGCCAGCAGTTTGACGGGAAGCCCATATAGCAATCAGCCCCAGCATTTT.

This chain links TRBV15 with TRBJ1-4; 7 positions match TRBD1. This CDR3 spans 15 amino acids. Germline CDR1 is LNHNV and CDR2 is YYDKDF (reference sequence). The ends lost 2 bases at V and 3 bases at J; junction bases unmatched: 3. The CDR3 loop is CATSRTGQANEKLFF. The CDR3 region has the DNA TGTGCCACCAGCAGAACCGGACAGGCTAATGAAAAACTGTTTTTT.

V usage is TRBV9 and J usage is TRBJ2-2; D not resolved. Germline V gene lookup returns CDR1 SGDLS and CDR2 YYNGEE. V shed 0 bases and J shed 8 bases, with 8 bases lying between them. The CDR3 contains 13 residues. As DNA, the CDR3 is TGTGCCAGCAGCGTAGTCTGGCAGGGGGAGCTGTTTTTT. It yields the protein CASSVVWQGELFF.

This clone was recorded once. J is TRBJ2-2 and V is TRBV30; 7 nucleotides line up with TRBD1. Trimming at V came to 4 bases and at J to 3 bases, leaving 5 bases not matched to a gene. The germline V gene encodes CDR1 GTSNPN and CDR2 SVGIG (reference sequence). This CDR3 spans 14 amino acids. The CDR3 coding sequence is TGTGCCTGGAAAGGGGGCAAGGACACCGGGGAGCTGTTTTTT. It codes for CAWKGGKDTGELFF. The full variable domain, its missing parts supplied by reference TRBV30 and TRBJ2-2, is SQTIHQWPATLVQPVGSPLSLECTVEGTSNPNLYWYRQAAGRGLQLLFYSVGIGQISSEVPQNLSASRPQDRQFILSSKKLLLSDSGFYLCAWKGGKDTGELFFGEGSRLTVL.

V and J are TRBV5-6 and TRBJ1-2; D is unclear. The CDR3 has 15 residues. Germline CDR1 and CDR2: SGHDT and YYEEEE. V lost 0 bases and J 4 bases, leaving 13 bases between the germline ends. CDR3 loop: CASSLEGSLIYGYTF. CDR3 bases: TGTGCCAGCAGCTTGGAAGGCAGCCTCATCTATGGCTACACCTTC. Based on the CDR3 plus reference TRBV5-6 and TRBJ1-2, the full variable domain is DAGVTQSPTHLIKTRGQQVTLRCSPKSGHDTVSWYQQALGQGPQFIFQYYEEEERQRGNFPDRFSGHQFPNYSSELNVNALLLGDSALYLCASSLEGSLIYGYTFGSGTRLTVV.

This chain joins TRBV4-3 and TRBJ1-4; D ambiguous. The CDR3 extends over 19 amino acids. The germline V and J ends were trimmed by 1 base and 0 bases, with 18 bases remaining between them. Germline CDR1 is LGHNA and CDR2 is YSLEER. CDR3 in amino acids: CASSQVNGYPNPTNEKLFF. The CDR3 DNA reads TGCGCCAGCAGCCAAGTAAATGGCTATCCGAACCCAACTAATGAAAAACTGTTTTTT.

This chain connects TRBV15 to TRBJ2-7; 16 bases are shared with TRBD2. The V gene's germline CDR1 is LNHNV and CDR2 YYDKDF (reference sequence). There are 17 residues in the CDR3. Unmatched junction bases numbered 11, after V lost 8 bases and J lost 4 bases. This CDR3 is CATGSPGLAGGPYEQYF. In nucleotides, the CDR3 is TGTGCCACCGGATCACCGGGACTAGCGGGAGGGCCGTACGAGCAGTACTTC.

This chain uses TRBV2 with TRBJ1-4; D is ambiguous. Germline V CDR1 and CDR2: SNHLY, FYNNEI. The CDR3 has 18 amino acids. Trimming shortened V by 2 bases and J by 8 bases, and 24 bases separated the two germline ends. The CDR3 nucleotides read TGTGCCAGCAGTGAAACCCTTGATGGGATTGGGGTAGGGGAAAAACTGTTTTTT. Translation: CASSETLDGIGVGEKLFF.

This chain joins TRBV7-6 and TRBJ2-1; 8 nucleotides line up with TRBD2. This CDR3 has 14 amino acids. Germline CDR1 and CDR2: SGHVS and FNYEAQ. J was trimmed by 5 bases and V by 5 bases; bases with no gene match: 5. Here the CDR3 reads CASSPLAGHNEQFF. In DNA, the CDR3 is TGTGCCAGCAGCCCATTAGCGGGACACAATGAGCAGTTCTTC.

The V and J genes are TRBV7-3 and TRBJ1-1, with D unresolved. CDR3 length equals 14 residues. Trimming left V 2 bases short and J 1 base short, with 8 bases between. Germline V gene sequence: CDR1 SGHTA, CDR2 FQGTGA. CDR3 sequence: CASSLEGWNTEAFF. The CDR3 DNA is TGTGCCAGCAGCTTAGAAGGGTGGAACACTGAAGCTTTCTTT.

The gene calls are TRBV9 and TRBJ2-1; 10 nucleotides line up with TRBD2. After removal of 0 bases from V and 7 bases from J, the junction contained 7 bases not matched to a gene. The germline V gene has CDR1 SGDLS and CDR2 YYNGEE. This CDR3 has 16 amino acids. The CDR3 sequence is CASSVASGRAGNEQFF. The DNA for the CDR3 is TGTGCCAGCAGCGTAGCAAGCGGGAGGGCCGGGAATGAGCAGTTCTTC.